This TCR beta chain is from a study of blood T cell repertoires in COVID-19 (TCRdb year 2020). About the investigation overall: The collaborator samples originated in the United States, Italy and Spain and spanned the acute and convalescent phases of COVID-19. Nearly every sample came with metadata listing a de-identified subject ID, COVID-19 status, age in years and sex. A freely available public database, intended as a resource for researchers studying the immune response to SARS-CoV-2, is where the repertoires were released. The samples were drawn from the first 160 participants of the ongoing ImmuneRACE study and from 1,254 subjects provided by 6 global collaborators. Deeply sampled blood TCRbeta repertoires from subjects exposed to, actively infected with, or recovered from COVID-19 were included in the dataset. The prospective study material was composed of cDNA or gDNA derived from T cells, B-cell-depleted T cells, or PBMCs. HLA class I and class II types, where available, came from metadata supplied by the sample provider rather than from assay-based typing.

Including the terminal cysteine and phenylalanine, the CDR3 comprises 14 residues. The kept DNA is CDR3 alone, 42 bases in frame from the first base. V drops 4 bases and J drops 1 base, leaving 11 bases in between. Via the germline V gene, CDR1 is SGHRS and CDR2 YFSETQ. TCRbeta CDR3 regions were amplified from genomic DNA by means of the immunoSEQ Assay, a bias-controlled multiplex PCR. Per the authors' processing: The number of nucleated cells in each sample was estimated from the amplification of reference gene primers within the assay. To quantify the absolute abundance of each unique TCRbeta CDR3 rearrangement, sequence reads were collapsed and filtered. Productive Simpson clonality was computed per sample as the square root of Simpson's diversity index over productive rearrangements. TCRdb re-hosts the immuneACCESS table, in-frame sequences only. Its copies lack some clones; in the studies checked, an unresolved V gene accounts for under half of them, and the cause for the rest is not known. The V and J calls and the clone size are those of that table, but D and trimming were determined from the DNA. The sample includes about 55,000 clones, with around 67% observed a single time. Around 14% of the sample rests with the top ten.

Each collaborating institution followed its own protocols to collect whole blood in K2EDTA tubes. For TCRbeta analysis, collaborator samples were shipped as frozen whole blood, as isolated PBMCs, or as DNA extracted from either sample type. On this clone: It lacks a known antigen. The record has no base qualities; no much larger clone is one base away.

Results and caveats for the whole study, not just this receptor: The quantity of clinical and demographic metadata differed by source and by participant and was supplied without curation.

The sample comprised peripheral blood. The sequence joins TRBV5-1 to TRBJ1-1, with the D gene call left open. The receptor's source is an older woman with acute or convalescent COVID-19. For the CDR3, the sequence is CASSRSRENTEAFF. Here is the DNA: TGCGCCAGCAGCCGATCCCGGGAGAACACTGAAGCTTTCTTT.